This passage covers 21 T cell receptor beta chains from one sample sequenced in a study of shared T cell receptors in the human thymus. The repertoire was sequenced with immunoSEQ multiplex PCR; TCRdb's copy has only in-frame clones and lacks some. The sample consists of 600,000 to 900,000 clones, 80% to 90% of them appearing once. These same data were also listed under a study on human thymus T cells.

Sequencing used thymocytes. The receptors originated from a girl under two years old with a congenital heart defect.

This clone was recorded once. The V gene is TRBV7-2, the J gene TRBJ1-3, with 9 bases identical to TRBD1. The germline V gene has CDR1 SGHTA and CDR2 FQGNSA. V dropped 1 base and J dropped 3; count of bases not matched to a gene: 10. The CDR3 covers 18 residues. The CDR3 DNA reads TGTGCCAGCAGCTTAGTCAACTCTGGGACAGGGAATGGAAACACCATATATTTT. Translation: CASSLVNSGTGNGNTIYF.

This chain connects TRBV6-6 to TRBJ1-2, with D unresolved. Germline V gene data show CDR1 as MNHNY and CDR2 as SVGAGI (reference sequence). The ends were cut back, 6 bases at V and 0 bases at J, with 17 bases in the middle. The CDR3 contains 16 residues. The CDR3 loop is CASRHSPGHANYGYTF. In DNA, the CDR3 is TGTGCCAGCAGACACTCCCCAGGCCACGCTAACTATGGCTACACCTTC.

This chain links TRBV6-1 with TRBJ1-1; 10 bases are shared with TRBD1. The CDR3 is 19 residues long. With V trimmed by 0 bases and J by 0 bases, 10 bases remained unmatched. Germline loops: CDR1 MNHNS, CDR2 SASEGT. The CDR3 coding sequence is TGTGCCAGCAGTGAAGCTTTCGGGACAGGGGACTTCATGAACACTGAAGCTTTCTTT. It encodes CASSEAFGTGDFMNTEAFF.

This chain joins TRBV6-5 and TRBJ1-6, with 8 bases identical to TRBD1. CDR1 and CDR2 from the germline V gene are MNHEY and SVGAGI. V gave up 6 bases and J gave up 9 bases; unmatched junction bases: 10. This CDR3 is 15 amino acids long. DNA for the CDR3: TGTGCCAGCAGGAAGGACAGGGAGTTGAGTTCACCCCTCCACTTT. It yields the protein CASRKDRELSSPLHF.

This chain joins TRBV5-1 and TRBJ1-2; unclear D gene. The germline gives CDR1 SGHRS, CDR2 YFSETQ. Trimming took 2 bases from V and 5 from J, leaving 19 bases between them. The CDR3 spans 16 residues. The CDR3 loop reads CASSLKADSTDYGYTF. CDR3 coding DNA: TGCGCCAGCAGCTTAAAAGCAGATAGTACAGATTATGGCTACACCTTC. The whole variable domain, remainder taken from reference TRBV5-1 and TRBJ1-2, is KAGVTQTPRYLIKTRGQQVTLSCSPISGHRSVSWYQQTPGQGLQFLFEYFSETQRNKGNFPGRFSGRQFSNSRSEMNVSTLELGDSALYLCASSLKADSTDYGYTFGSGTRLTVV.

This clone came up once. V and J are TRBV4-3 and TRBJ2-1; D perhaps matches TRBD2 (6 bases). This CDR3 spans 14 amino acids. Germline V CDR1 and CDR2: LGHNA, YSLEER. V lost 2 bases, J lost 10 bases, and 15 bases lay in between. In DNA form, the CDR3 reads TGCGCCAGCAGCCAATGGTTCGGCGGGGCCGAGCAGTTCTTC. It yields the protein CASSQWFGGAEQFF.

The chain combines TRBV5-5 with TRBJ2-1, with 8 bases lining up with TRBD2. The ends lost 4 bases at V and 7 bases at J; junction bases unmatched: 10. This CDR3 contains 15 residues. Germline V gene data show CDR1 as SGHKS and CDR2 as YYEKEE (reference sequence). The CDR3 DNA reads as TGTGCCAGCAGCCCCTTCCGGGGGGGTCAAAATGAGCAGTTCTTC. Translation gives CASSPFRGGQNEQFF. Drawing the rest from reference TRBV5-5 and TRBJ2-1, the complete variable domain is DAGVTQSPTHLIKTRGQQVTLRCSPISGHKSVSWYQQVLGQGPQFIFQYYEKEERGRGNFPDRFSARQFPNYSSELNVNALLLGDSALYLCASSPFRGGQNEQFFGPGTRLTVL.

V usage is TRBV6-5 and J usage is TRBJ1-2, with D possibly TRBD1 on 6 matching bases. CDR1 and CDR2 (germline): MNHEY, SVGAGI. This CDR3 has 13 residues. Trimming stripped 6 bases from V and 3 bases from J, with 11 bases between. CDR3 region: CASSPQGHYGYTF. The DNA of the CDR3 is TGTGCCAGCAGCCCCCAGGGGCACTATGGCTACACCTTC.

The rearrangement uses TRBV4-1 and TRBJ2-7, with TRBD1 matching 10 bases. Trimming removed 0 bases from V and 6 bases from J; junction bases left unmatched: 11. Germline V gene sequence: CDR1 MGHRA, CDR2 YSYEKL. The CDR3 runs 17 residues. CDR3 coding DNA: TGCGCCAGCAGCCAAGAAGGGACAGGGGAGCGCAGGGTCGAGCAGTACTTC. It translates to CASSQEGTGERRVEQYF.

The chain links TRBV18 to TRBJ1-1; possible D gene TRBD1, 6 bases. This CDR3 is built from 14 residues. The germline gives CDR1 KGHSH, CDR2 LQKENI. Between the trimmed V and J ends, which lost 3 bases and 3 bases, there was a span of 11 bases. The CDR3 DNA reads TGTGCCAGCTCACCCGCGGACAGCTACACTGAAGCTTTCTTT. Translating gives CASSPADSYTEAFF.

The chain has TRBV19 and TRBJ2-7; possible D gene TRBD1, 6 bases. Germline V lookup: CDR1 LNHDA, CDR2 SQIVND (reference sequence). The CDR3 contains 14 residues. V dropped 7 bases and J dropped 1 base, with 14 bases sitting between them. The CDR3 spells CASTHRDTSYEQYF. The CDR3 nucleotides read TGTGCCAGTACCCACCGGGACACTTCCTACGAGCAGTACTTC.

This clone was picked up a small number of times. The chain uses TRBV13 and TRBJ2-2, with 10 positions matching TRBD1. V shed 2 bases and J 5 bases; nucleotides not matched to a gene: 2. The germline V gene encodes CDR1 PRHDT and CDR2 FYEKMQ (reference sequence). The CDR3 length is 15 residues. The CDR3 DNA sequence: TGTGCCAGCAGCTTATCGGGACAGGGGACCGGGGAGCTGTTTTTT. Amino acids: CASSLSGQGTGELFF.

V usage is TRBV5-4 and J usage is TRBJ2-5, with TRBD2 as a possible D gene (5 bases). CDR1 and CDR2 (germline): SGHNT, YYREEE (reference sequence). The CDR3 is made up of 17 amino acids. V lost 4 bases to trimming and J lost 4 bases, with 23 bases between them. CDR3 loop: CASSQPPTEGPLETQYF. In DNA, the CDR3 is TGTGCCAGCAGCCAACCCCCCACCGAGGGCCCACTAGAGACCCAGTACTTC.

The rearrangement uses TRBV11-3 and TRBJ2-3; perhaps TRBD1 as D (6 bases). V lost 5 bases to trimming and J lost 4 bases, with 10 bases between them. Germline CDR1 is SGHNT and CDR2 is YENEEA. This CDR3 comprises 13 residues. The CDR3 region has the DNA TGTGCCAGCAGCCCCAGGGGCGCAGATACGCAGTATTTT. It translates to CASSPRGADTQYF. The full variable domain, in which reference TRBV11-3 and TRBJ2-3 provide the parts outside the CDR3, is EAGVVQSPRYKIIEKKQPVAFWCNPISGHNTLYWYLQNLGQGPELLIRYENEEAVDDSQLPKDRFSAERLKGVDSTLKIQPAELGDSAVYLCASSPRGADTQYFGPGTRLTVL.

This clone was seen only a few times. The rearrangement uses TRBV30 and TRBJ2-2; TRBD1 is a possible D gene (6 bases). The CDR3 contains 14 residues. V lost 2 bases and J 5 bases, leaving 12 bases between the germline ends. Germline assignment: CDR1 GTSNPN and CDR2 SVGIG (reference sequence). The CDR3 region has the DNA TGTGCCTGGAGTCTCACCAGGGGAACCGGGGAGCTGTTTTTT. This gives the protein CAWSLTRGTGELFF.

The V gene is TRBV27, the J gene TRBJ1-5; maybe TRBD1 (6 bases). Trimming removed 6 bases from V and 7 bases from J, with 13 bases in between. This CDR3 is built from 13 residues. Germline CDR1 reads MNHEY; CDR2 reads SMNVEV (reference sequence). Here the CDR3 DNA reads TGTGCCAGCAGGAGGACAGTAACGCAGCCCCAGCATTTT. Translation: CASRRTVTQPQHF.

The chain employs TRBV2 and TRBJ2-5, with 7 positions matching TRBD1. The CDR3 loop spans 15 amino acids. V shed 4 bases and J 3 bases; nucleotides not matched to a gene: 8. Germline V gene sequence: CDR1 SNHLY, CDR2 FYNNEI. Here the CDR3 DNA reads TGTGCCAGCAGTGGACAGGGCCTACCTAAAGAGACCCAGTACTTC. It codes for CASSGQGLPKETQYF.

This clone has a single count. The chain employs TRBV7-9 and TRBJ2-7; 7 bases line up with TRBD1. V shed 5 bases and J 0 bases; nucleotides not matched to a gene: 1. Per the germline V gene, CDR1 is SEHNR and CDR2 is FQNEAQ (reference sequence). The CDR3 sequence is 13 residues long. For the CDR3, the DNA is TGTGCCAGCAGCGAGGGGGCCTCCTACGAGCAGTACTTC. Its translation is CASSEGASYEQYF.

This chain connects TRBV28 to TRBJ2-5; TRBD1 aligns across 8 bases. The CDR3 runs 17 residues. The J segment lost 5 bases and the V segment lost 2 bases, leaving 13 bases of the junction unmatched. CDR1 and CDR2 (germline): MDHEN, SYDVKM. CDR3 region: CASSLNEDRELLETQYF. Written as DNA, the CDR3 is TGTGCCAGCAGTTTAAACGAGGACAGGGAACTGTTGGAGACCCAGTACTTC.

The V call is TRBV28, the J call TRBJ1-1, with 8 positions matching TRBD1. Trimming removed 8 bases from V and 11 bases from J; junction bases left unmatched: 16. CDR1 and CDR2 (germline): MDHEN, SYDVKM. This CDR3 is built from 14 residues. CDR3 protein: CASGSTGENSGAFF. The CDR3 DNA reads as TGTGCCAGCGGATCGACAGGGGAGAATTCCGGCGCTTTCTTT. Variable domain in full (rest from reference TRBV28 and TRBJ1-1): DVKVTQSSRYLVKRTGEKVFLECVQDMDHENMFWYRQDPGLGLRLIYFSYDVKMKEKGDIPEGYSVSREKKERFSLILESASTNQTSMYLCASGSTGENSGAFFGQGTRLTVV.

J is TRBJ2-1 and V is TRBV19; D call uncertain. V lost 3 bases to trimming and J lost 0 bases, with 18 bases between them. The CDR3 runs to 18 residues. Germline loops: CDR1 LNHDA, CDR2 SQIVND (reference sequence). CDR3: CASSIGSSANNSYNEQFF. The CDR3 DNA is TGTGCCAGTAGTATTGGTTCCTCCGCGAATAACTCCTACAATGAGCAGTTCTTC.